The clone carrying this TCR beta chain occurred a few times. The record originates from a study of blood T cell repertoires in COVID-19. Looking at the study overall: Italy, Spain and the United States were the sources of the convalescent and acute COVID-19 samples. T cells, B-cell-depleted T cells, or PBMCs supplied cDNA or gDNA.

Trimming took 4 bases from V and 2 from J; bases not matched to a gene: 1. CDR3 length: 14 amino acids. Germline V gives CDR1 SNHLY, CDR2 FYNNEI. In the study's own analysis: Amplified reference gene primers provided the basis for estimating nucleated cell counts. The repertoire was sequenced with immunoSEQ multiplex PCR; TCRdb's copy has only in-frame clones and lacks some. The DNA gave D and trimming, while V, J and clone size come from that table. This table has under 300,000 clones, about nine tenths appearing once. The source material was peripheral blood. V usage is TRBV2 and J usage is TRBJ1-2; 10 bases line up with TRBD1. This TCR was sampled from a man aged 55-75 years who had recovered from COVID-19. The CDR3: CASSGTGGNYGYTF. The CDR3 nucleotides read TGTGCCAGCAGTGGGACAGGGGGAAACTATGGCTACACCTTC.